This TCR beta chain stems from a study of blood T cell repertoires in COVID-19. About the study: Samples came from the United States, Italy and Spain, spanning acute and convalescent COVID-19. In each case, the material was cDNA or gDNA derived from T cells, B-cell-depleted T cells, or PBMCs.

Source study methods: Researchers report that nucleated cell counts were estimated from reference gene primer amplification. The method was immunoSEQ multiplex PCR; TCRdb's version includes in-frame clones alone and lacks a portion of them. D and trimming come from the DNA, and the V and J calls and clone size come from that table. The sample comprises about 47,000 clones, about 89% of which are singletons, and around 6% rests with the top ten. Sequenced material: peripheral blood. This receptor was taken from a man aged 65 to 85 with active COVID-19.

The CDR3: CASSLAPGNYEQYF. CDR3 DNA: TGTGCCAGCAGCTTGGCACCGGGGAACTACGAGCAGTACTTC. V gene TRBV5-5 combines with J gene TRBJ2-7; D perhaps matches TRBD2 (5 bases). The CDR3 covers 14 residues. Germline CDR1 and CDR2: SGHKS and YYEKEE (reference sequence). V dropped 0 bases and J dropped 3 bases, with 10 bases sitting between them.